Listed below are T cell receptor beta chains from one sample, sequenced in a study of blood T cell repertoires in COVID-19. The method was immunoSEQ multiplex PCR; TCRdb's version includes in-frame clones alone and lacks a portion of them. There are 220,000 or so clones in the sample; nearly 90% occur only once, and about 14% lies in the top ten. Sequencing was done on a sample of PBMCs or T cells enriched from blood (not recorded which). These receptors came from a man in his thirties or forties who had been exposed to COVID-19. The CDR3 runs from the conserved cysteine through the conserved F or W. Each record gives: clone size, V gene, J gene, D gene, CDR3 protein, CDR3 DNA. The D gene is left open where the match is weak. A clone size is listed for some rows: how often the clone was seen (once, few, many), or a class if it is expanded.

clone_size: .
v_call: TRBV21-1
j_call: TRBJ2-7
d_call: .
cdr3_aa: CASHFGLGQAPYEQYF
cdr3_nt: TGTGCCAGCCACTTTGGGCTGGGACAGGCGCCCTACGAGCAGTACTTC

clone_size: .
v_call: TRBV5-1
j_call: TRBJ1-1
d_call: .
cdr3_aa: CASSLVSTMNTEAFF
cdr3_nt: TGCGCCAGCAGCTTGGTGAGTACTATGAACACTGAAGCTTTCTTT

clone_size: .
v_call: TRBV7-9
j_call: TRBJ2-3
d_call: .
cdr3_aa: CASTTPTDTQYF
cdr3_nt: TGTGCCAGCACCACTCCCACAGATACGCAGTATTTT

clone_size: .
v_call: TRBV7-2
j_call: TRBJ2-5
d_call: TRBD2
cdr3_aa: CASSLATSGPETQYF
cdr3_nt: TGTGCCAGCAGCTTAGCGACTAGCGGGCCCGAGACCCAGTACTTC

clone_size: .
v_call: TRBV28
j_call: TRBJ1-2
d_call: .
cdr3_aa: CASTRGPGSYGYTF
cdr3_nt: TGTGCCAGCACAAGAGGCCCCGGGAGCTATGGCTACACCTTC

clone_size: .
v_call: TRBV29-1
j_call: TRBJ1-1
d_call: TRBD1
cdr3_aa: CSVERQGGEAFF
cdr3_nt: TGCAGCGTTGAAAGACAGGGCGGTGAAGCTTTCTTT

clone_size: .
v_call: TRBV21-1
j_call: TRBJ2-3
d_call: .
cdr3_aa: CASSNEEGSTQYF
cdr3_nt: TGTGCCAGCAGCAATGAGGAAGGCAGTACGCAGTATTTT

clone_size: .
v_call: TRBV9
j_call: TRBJ2-7
d_call: .
cdr3_aa: CASSVTGSVHEQYF
cdr3_nt: TGTGCCAGCAGCGTGACAGGTTCAGTCCACGAGCAGTACTTC

clone_size: .
v_call: TRBV11-2
j_call: TRBJ2-4
d_call: TRBD1
cdr3_aa: CASSPGGTGSIQYF
cdr3_nt: TGTGCCAGCAGCCCCGGGGGGACAGGGAGCATTCAGTACTTC

clone_size: .
v_call: TRBV4-2
j_call: TRBJ1-2
d_call: .
cdr3_aa: CASSQDWGQSYGYTF
cdr3_nt: TGTGCCAGCAGCCAAGATTGGGGCCAGTCGTATGGCTACACCTTC

clone_size: .
v_call: TRBV29-1
j_call: TRBJ2-3
d_call: TRBD1
cdr3_aa: CSVAGQASTDTQYF
cdr3_nt: TGCAGCGTAGCAGGACAGGCTAGCACAGATACGCAGTATTTT

clone_size: .
v_call: TRBV12-3/TRBV12-4
j_call: TRBJ2-5
d_call: .
cdr3_aa: CASTLKETQYF
cdr3_nt: TGTGCCAGCACCTTAAAAGAGACCCAGTACTTC

clone_size: .
v_call: TRBV29-1
j_call: TRBJ1-1
d_call: TRBD1
cdr3_aa: CSAGTGGDTEAFF
cdr3_nt: TGCAGCGCAGGGACAGGGGGGGACACTGAAGCTTTCTTT

clone_size: .
v_call: TRBV11-3
j_call: TRBJ2-3
d_call: TRBD2
cdr3_aa: CASSSPLAGGTDTQYF
cdr3_nt: TGTGCCAGCAGCTCCCCGCTAGCGGGGGGCACAGATACGCAGTATTTT

clone_size: .
v_call: TRBV6-2/TRBV6-3
j_call: TRBJ2-6
d_call: .
cdr3_aa: CASSYSNTYLRVGANVLTF
cdr3_nt: TGTGCCAGCAGTTACTCGAACACCTACCTGAGGGTCGGGGCCAACGTCCTGACTTTC

clone_size: .
v_call: TRBV7-9
j_call: TRBJ2-7
d_call: .
cdr3_aa: CASSPRQPYYEQYF
cdr3_nt: TGTGCCAGCAGCCCGAGACAGCCGTACTACGAGCAGTACTTC

clone_size: .
v_call: TRBV19
j_call: TRBJ1-4
d_call: TRBD1
cdr3_aa: CASSLQGRGEKLFF
cdr3_nt: TGTGCCAGTAGTTTACAGGGGCGGGGTGAAAAACTGTTTTTT

clone_size: few
v_call: TRBV7-9
j_call: TRBJ1-3
d_call: TRBD1
cdr3_aa: CASSLSTGFGNTIYF
cdr3_nt: TGTGCCAGCAGCTTATCGACAGGGTTTGGAAACACCATATATTTT

clone_size: .
v_call: TRBV5-4
j_call: TRBJ2-5
d_call: TRBD2
cdr3_aa: CASSLASGGLSETQYF
cdr3_nt: TGTGCCAGCAGCTTGGCCAGCGGGGGGCTTTCAGAGACCCAGTACTTC

clone_size: .
v_call: TRBV7-6
j_call: TRBJ1-1
d_call: TRBD1
cdr3_aa: CASSLVTGGGLNTEAFF
cdr3_nt: TGTGCCAGCAGCTTAGTGACAGGGGGGGGTTTGAACACTGAAGCTTTCTTT

clone_size: many
v_call: TRBV3-1/TRBV3-2
j_call: TRBJ2-3
d_call: .
cdr3_aa: CASSQEGRVTDTQYF
cdr3_nt: TGTGCCAGCAGCCAAGAAGGTCGGGTCACAGATACGCAGTATTTT

clone_size: .
v_call: TRBV19
j_call: TRBJ2-1
d_call: .
cdr3_aa: CATSGPEGDYNEQFF
cdr3_nt: TGTGCCACAAGCGGCCCAGAGGGGGATTACAATGAGCAGTTCTTC

clone_size: .
v_call: TRBV27
j_call: TRBJ2-7
d_call: .
cdr3_aa: CASSSGGSYEQYF
cdr3_nt: TGTGCCAGCAGTTCCGGGGGATCCTACGAGCAGTACTTC

clone_size: once
v_call: TRBV3-1/TRBV3-2
j_call: TRBJ2-7
d_call: TRBD1
cdr3_aa: CASSPTGTGPVEQYF
cdr3_nt: TGTGCCAGCAGCCCGACCGGGACAGGCCCTGTAGAGCAGTACTTC

clone_size: .
v_call: TRBV29-1
j_call: TRBJ2-1
d_call: .
cdr3_aa: CSGERLLTGGNEQFF
cdr3_nt: TGCAGCGGGGAGCGGCTGTTGACAGGCGGAAATGAGCAGTTCTTC

clone_size: .
v_call: TRBV12-3/TRBV12-4
j_call: TRBJ2-1
d_call: .
cdr3_aa: CASSPAAGSQFF
cdr3_nt: TGTGCCAGCAGCCCGGCGGCGGGATCCCAGTTCTTC

clone_size: .
v_call: TRBV6-5
j_call: TRBJ1-5
d_call: TRBD1
cdr3_aa: CASSYSTGQISEPQHF
cdr3_nt: TGTGCCAGCAGTTACTCGACGGGACAGATCTCTGAGCCCCAGCATTTT

clone_size: once
v_call: TRBV7-9
j_call: TRBJ1-6
d_call: TRBD1
cdr3_aa: CASSSGTGSNSPLHF
cdr3_nt: TGTGCCAGCAGTTCCGGGACAGGGTCTAATTCACCCCTCCACTTT

clone_size: .
v_call: TRBV5-1
j_call: TRBJ1-1
d_call: .
cdr3_aa: CASSPLVMNTEAFF
cdr3_nt: TGCGCCAGCAGCCCTTTAGTCATGAACACTGAAGCTTTCTTT

clone_size: .
v_call: TRBV5-1
j_call: TRBJ1-2
d_call: .
cdr3_aa: CASSPHGGGTNYGYTF
cdr3_nt: TGCGCCAGCAGCCCCCATGGGGGAGGTACTAACTATGGCTACACCTTC

clone_size: once
v_call: TRBV12-3/TRBV12-4
j_call: TRBJ1-1
d_call: .
cdr3_aa: CATLDSAEAFF
cdr3_nt: TGTGCCACCTTGGACAGTGCAGAAGCTTTCTTT

clone_size: .
v_call: TRBV25-1
j_call: TRBJ2-2
d_call: TRBD2
cdr3_aa: CARAGTSKIANTGELFF
cdr3_nt: TGTGCCAGAGCCGGGACTAGCAAGATCGCGAACACCGGGGAGCTGTTTTTT

clone_size: .
v_call: TRBV27
j_call: TRBJ1-5
d_call: .
cdr3_aa: CASSLRQTTLGPQHF
cdr3_nt: TGTGCCAGCAGTTTACGGCAGACAACTCTCGGCCCCCAGCATTTT

clone_size: .
v_call: TRBV5-4
j_call: TRBJ2-7
d_call: .
cdr3_aa: CASSSPGYEQYF
cdr3_nt: TGTGCCAGCAGCTCCCCAGGCTACGAGCAGTACTTC